This is a list of T cell receptor beta chains from one sample in a study of T cells expressing NK-cell markers. TCRdb re-called the 5' RACE reads and catalogs CDR3 proteins one per entry, DNA excluded. The specimen's table records roughly 380,000 distinct CDR3 sequences. Sequencing input: blood T cells: a sorted CD56 or NKG2C T cell subset, CD4+ or CD8+ T cells, or bulk PBMC T cells (not recorded which). The origin of the receptors is a man aged 18 to 70 in good health. Each CDR3 is given with its conserved first and last residue.

v_call	j_call	cdr3_aa
TRBV20-1	TRBJ1-5	CSARDGTGGNQPQHF
TRBV28	TRBJ2-2	CASKNPTGELFF
TRBV25-1	TRBJ2-5	CASSPSAGETQYF
TRBV7-8	TRBJ2-1	CASSFGQGRNEQFF
TRBV20-1	TRBJ1-1	CSARRGAFQTNTEAFF
TRBV6-1	TRBJ2-7	CASSSHRESYEQYF
TRBV11-1	TRBJ2-7	CASSLGFSSYEQYF
TRBV20-1	TRBJ2-2	CSARTGDLTGELFF
TRBV12-3/TRBV12-4	TRBJ2-1	CASSLVQGKSPEQFF
TRBV23-1	TRBJ1-6	CASSQGHKNSPLHF
TRBV5-1	TRBJ1-4	CASSLSGVRGVPEKLFF
TRBV7-2	TRBJ2-3	CASSLASSGISTDTQYF
TRBV7-9	TRBJ1-6	CASSSGHIYNSPLHF
TRBV5-1	TRBJ1-6	CASRQDQGFLPLHF
TRBV20-1	TRBJ1-2	CSARKPGYGYTF
TRBV5-1	TRBJ2-7	CASSLGGGSSYEQYF
TRBV15	TRBJ2-2	CATSRAISGVRTGELFF
TRBV4-2	TRBJ2-5	CASSQDSSSEETQYF
TRBV3-1	TRBJ2-1	CATLSGGPGNEQFF
TRBV11-3	TRBJ2-1	CASSLSGGLAYNEQFF
TRBV6-1	TRBJ2-7	CASSSGLAGTSSYEQYF
TRBV7-2	TRBJ2-2	CASSSWSLNTGELFF